Following are 15 T cell receptor beta chains from one sample sequenced in a study of cytotoxic CD8 clonotypes in ibrutinib-treated CLL (dated by TCRdb to the early 2020s). Libraries were prepared through the immunoSEQ multiplex PCR assay. Not all clones reach the TCRdb copy of this immuneACCESS table, which keeps in-frame sequences only. Checked studies attribute under half of the gap to unresolved V genes and leave the rest unexplained. The sample yields a few hundred thousand clones; 70% to 80% were counted once. Jointly, the top ten make up approximately 7% of the sample. The specimen comprised PBMCs, sampled before ibrutinib treatment. These receptors were collected from a human donor with chronic lymphocytic leukemia.

The CDR3 reads CASRNGRAPTNTQYF. In nucleotides, the CDR3 is TGTGCCAGCCGGAATGGCAGGGCCCCTACCAATACGCAGTATTTT. The rearrangement links TRBV7-9 to TRBJ2-3; tentatively, D is TRBD1 (5 bases). Deletions cut 8 bases from V and 7 bases from J, with 22 bases between. CDR3 length: 15 amino acids. CDR1 and CDR2 from the germline V gene are SEHNR and FQNEAQ (reference sequence). Full variable domain (missing parts from reference TRBV7-9 and TRBJ2-3): DTGVSQNPRHKITKRGQNVTFRCDPISEHNRLYWYRQTLGQGPEFLTYFQNEAQLEKSRLLSDRFSAERPKGSFSTLEIQRTEQGDSAMYLCASRNGRAPTNTQYFGPGTRLTVL.

The rearrangement joins TRBV5-5 to TRBJ1-1; 7 positions match TRBD1. V lost 0 bases, J lost 10 bases, and 3 bases stayed unmatched. The CDR3 is made up of 12 amino acids. Looked up from germline, CDR1 is SGHKS and CDR2 is YYEKEE (reference sequence). Here the CDR3 reads CASSLGQGGAFF. As DNA, the CDR3 is TGTGCCAGCAGCTTGGGACAGGGAGGAGCTTTCTTT.

V is TRBV29-1 and J is TRBJ2-1, with TRBD1 as a possible D gene (5 bases). The CDR3 has 13 residues. Germline V gives CDR1 SQVTM, CDR2 ANQGSEA. Trimming removed 7 bases at V and 8 bases at J, with 18 bases between. CDR3 protein: CSALGQGMHEQFF. DNA of the CDR3: TGCAGCGCCCTGGGGCAGGGTATGCATGAGCAGTTCTTC.

V is TRBV7-9 and J is TRBJ2-1, with D hard to call. V lost 1 base and J lost 8, with 12 bases in between. CDR1 is SEHNR, CDR2 FQNEAQ, per germline (reference sequence). CDR3 length: 14 amino acids. CDR3 in amino acids: CASSLVGGVDEQFF. CDR3 coding DNA: TGTGCCAGCAGCTTAGTTGGCGGAGTCGATGAGCAGTTCTTC.

This clone was recorded a few times. The same CDR3 arises from other DNA sequences in this sample as well. J is TRBJ1-2 and V is TRBV5-1; no clear D. The V gene's germline CDR1 is SGHRS and CDR2 YFSETQ. V was pared by 2 bases and J by 0 bases, with 8 bases between. The length of the CDR3 is 14 residues. CDR3 sequence: CASSLESPNYGYTF. CDR3 nucleotide sequence: TGCGCCAGCAGCTTAGAATCTCCTAACTATGGCTACACCTTC.

This clone was observed a handful of times. This sequence joins TRBV5-4 and TRBJ2-7, with a tentative D call TRBD1 (6 bases). This CDR3 contains 13 residues. Looked up from germline, CDR1 is SGHNT and CDR2 is YYREEE (reference sequence). With 4 bases removed from V and 0 bases from J, the gap between germline ends came to 8 bases. The CDR3: CASSGDTSYEQYF. Here the CDR3 DNA reads TGTGCCAGCAGCGGGGACACCTCCTACGAGCAGTACTTC.

V usage is TRBV5-1 and J usage is TRBJ2-5; no reliable D call. The CDR3 consists of 14 residues. Germline V gene data show CDR1 as SGHRS and CDR2 as YFSETQ. Trimming took off 0 bases at V and 7 bases at J, with 13 bases between the two ends. The CDR3 here is CASSLESGLGTQYF. For the CDR3, the DNA is TGCGCCAGCAGCTTGGAGTCTGGGCTAGGGACCCAGTACTTC.

This rearrangement joins TRBV4-3 to TRBJ1-1; D gene uncertain. Germline V gene sequence: CDR1 LGHNA, CDR2 YSLEER. V lost 0 bases to trimming and J lost 5 bases, with 10 bases between them. The CDR3 extends over 14 amino acids. This CDR3 is CASSQDQWGTEAFF. CDR3 bases: TGCGCCAGCAGCCAAGATCAGTGGGGTACTGAAGCTTTCTTT.

This chain connects TRBV10-3 to TRBJ2-3; 10 positions agree with TRBD2. The CDR3 loop spans 15 amino acids. Germline V lookup: CDR1 ENHRY, CDR2 SYGVKD. J was trimmed by 0 bases and V by 8 bases; bases with no gene match: 5. In DNA, the CDR3 is TGTGCCATCGGTACGACTAGCGGGAGCACAGATACGCAGTATTTT. Translating gives CAIGTTSGSTDTQYF.

The genes are TRBV5-4 and TRBJ2-3, with 14 positions matching TRBD2. Looked up from germline, CDR1 is SGHNT and CDR2 is YYREEE (reference sequence). V lost 4 bases and J lost 1; bases outside the gene matches: 5. The CDR3 has 17 amino acids. CDR3 nucleotide sequence: TGTGCCAGCAGCCTCGGGACTAGCGGGAGAGGCACAGATACGCAGTATTTT. This gives the protein CASSLGTSGRGTDTQYF.

The rearrangement uses TRBV19 and TRBJ2-3; the match to TRBD2 covers 14 bases. Germline assignment: CDR1 LNHDA and CDR2 SQIVND (reference sequence). The CDR3 is 18 residues long. Trimming removed 4 bases from V and 0 bases from J; junction bases left unmatched: 6. The CDR3 bases are TGTGCCAGTAGTAGAGGACTAGCGGGAGGTTATAGCACAGATACGCAGTATTTT. It encodes CASSRGLAGGYSTDTQYF.

A few counts support this clone. The J gene is TRBJ1-2, the V gene TRBV7-8, with D possibly matching TRBD1 (5 bases). The CDR3 runs 15 residues. Germline CDR1 reads SGHVS; CDR2 reads FQNEAQ. The V and J ends lost 3 bases and 4 bases respectively, with 15 bases between them. The CDR3 region has the DNA TGTGCCAGCAGCTTCGCTATTAGGGGAGGCTATGGCTACACCTTC. Translated, it gives CASSFAIRGGYGYTF.

This rearrangement joins TRBV13 to TRBJ2-5, with TRBD2 identical over 11 bases. The junction had 5 bases not matched to a gene; V was cut back by 0 bases and J by 5 bases. The CDR3 consists of 16 residues. Germline CDR1 reads PRHDT; CDR2 reads FYEKMQ (reference sequence). The CDR3 spells CASSLGLAGDRETQYF. DNA for the CDR3: TGTGCCAGCAGCTTAGGACTAGCGGGAGATCGTGAGACCCAGTACTTC.

This chain uses TRBV27 with TRBJ1-1, with D possibly being TRBD1 (5 bases). V lost 8 bases to trimming and J lost 1 base, with 8 bases between them. CDR1 and CDR2 (germline): MNHEY, SMNVEV (reference sequence). There are 12 residues in the CDR3. CDR3 in DNA: TGTGCCAGCTGGACAAGGAACACTGAAGCTTTCTTT. Its translation is CASWTRNTEAFF.

This clone was counted a single time. The chain joins TRBV9 to TRBJ2-7, with D possibly being TRBD1 (6 bases). Germline V CDR1 and CDR2: SGDLS, YYNGEE. V gave up 0 bases and J gave up 6 bases, with 16 bases separating them. CDR3 length: 15 amino acids. The CDR3 loop reads CASSVDGEGGREQYF. In DNA form, the CDR3 reads TGTGCCAGCAGCGTAGATGGTGAAGGGGGACGCGAGCAGTACTTC.